A selection of T cell receptor beta chains follows, all from one sample in a study of T cells in Graves' hyperthyroidism and ophthalmopathy. Each CDR3 protein is one row after TCRdb ran MiXCR on the multiplex PCR reads. This table holds around 540,000 distinct CDR3 sequences, 46% found once. The sequenced sample was peripheral blood or thyroid tissue (not recorded which). The source is a woman in her late teens or twenties with Graves' hyperthyroidism. CDR3s include the opening cysteine and the closing phenylalanine or tryptophan. A D gene is named only where the DNA matches it firmly. A clone size is listed for some rows: how often the clone was seen (once, few, many), or a class if it is expanded.

d_call	v_call	j_call	clone_size	cdr3_aa	cdr3_nt
TRBD2	TRBV6-5	TRBJ2-7	many	CASRLAGPYEQYF	TGTGCCAGCAGACTAGCGGGACCCTACGAGCAGTACTTC
.	TRBV2	TRBJ1-3	once	CASSTRGLSENTIYF	TGTGCCAGCAGTACCCGGGGGCTATCCGAAAACACCATATATTTT
.	TRBV15	TRBJ2-2	.	CATSRVLGFTGELFF	TGTGCCACCAGCAGAGTCTTGGGGTTCACCGGGGAGCTGTTTTTT
.	TRBV10-3	TRBJ1-6	many	CAIRDHRANSPLHF	TGTGCCATCAGAGACCACAGGGCTAATTCACCCCTCCACTTT
TRBD1	TRBV25-1	TRBJ1-1	.	CASRDRDRVGDTEAFF	TGTGCCAGCAGGGACCGGGACAGGGTGGGGGACACTGAAGCTTTCTTT
TRBD1	TRBV29-1	TRBJ1-4	.	CSARQGGEKLFF	TGCAGCGCTAGACAGGGGGGGGAAAAACTGTTTTTT
.	TRBV7-2	TRBJ2-7	.	CASSPTGTKAYEQYF	TGTGCCAGCTCACCAACCGGGACAAAAGCCTACGAGCAGTACTTC
TRBD1	TRBV7-8	TRBJ2-5	few	CASSSMTGAETQYF	TGTGCCAGCAGCTCTATGACAGGGGCGGAGACCCAGTACTTC
.	TRBV4-3	TRBJ1-1	few	CASSKTGGVTEAFF	TGCGCCAGCAGCAAAACGGGGGGCGTCACTGAAGCTTTCTTT
.	TRBV13	TRBJ2-2	few	CASGQTGELFF	TGTGCCAGCGGACAGACCGGGGAGCTGTTTTTT
.	TRBV15	TRBJ1-4	.	CATSTSGGEKLFF	TGTGCCACCAGCACTTCGGGCGGCGAAAAACTGTTTTTT
.	TRBV25-1	TRBJ1-2	.	CASSYSPLQGGSTNYGYTF	TGTGCCAGCAGTTACTCCCCTCTACAGGGAGGTTCAACAAACTATGGCTACACCTTC
TRBD1	TRBV19	TRBJ1-1	once	CASSTLRGQGGTEAFF	TGTGCCAGTAGTACTTTACGCGGACAGGGGGGTACTGAAGCTTTCTTT
.	TRBV25-1	TRBJ1-4	.	CAWDSTGGREKLFF	TGTGCCTGGGATTCGACTGGAGGGAGAGAAAAACTGTTTTTT
.	TRBV6-1	TRBJ1-5	once	CASSGHRDQPQHF	TGTGCCAGCAGTGGCCACAGGGATCAGCCCCAGCATTTT
.	TRBV5-5	TRBJ1-4	.	CASSLARTAYNEKLFF	TGTGCCAGCAGCTTGGCCAGGACAGCTTATAATGAAAAACTGTTTTTT
TRBD1	TRBV5-5	TRBJ2-5	few	CASSGRGRKTQYF	TGTGCCAGCAGTGGCAGGGGGCGAAAGACCCAGTACTTC
.	TRBV4-1	TRBJ2-5	.	CASSQDMELETQYF	TGCGCCAGCAGCCAAGATATGGAGCTAGAGACCCAGTACTTC
TRBD2	TRBV25-1	TRBJ2-5	many	CASSRVPQRLAGQQETQYF	TGTGCCAGCAGTCGAGTCCCTCAAAGACTAGCGGGACAACAAGAGACCCAGTACTTC
TRBD1	TRBV9	TRBJ2-7	few	CASSVGTGAVEQYF	TGTGCCAGCAGCGTAGGGACAGGGGCGGTCGAGCAGTACTTC
.	TRBV20-1	TRBJ1-1	many	CSASAPGSEAFF	TGCAGTGCTAGCGCGCCGGGATCTGAAGCTTTCTTT
.	TRBV5-1	TRBJ2-5	.	CASAAGGQETQYF	TGCGCCAGCGCCGCCGGCGGCCAAGAGACCCAGTACTTC
TRBD1	TRBV12-3/TRBV12-4	TRBJ1-4	many	CASSQQGFEKLFF	TGTGCCAGCAGTCAACAGGGGTTCGAAAAACTGTTTTTT
TRBD1	TRBV7-6	TRBJ2-7	few	CASTEQGAGYEQYF	TGTGCCAGCACCGAACAGGGGGCAGGGTACGAGCAGTACTTC
.	TRBV20-1	TRBJ1-1	few	CSARVRGNTEAFF	TGCAGTGCTAGAGTTAGAGGGAACACTGAAGCTTTCTTT
TRBD1	TRBV15	TRBJ2-7	.	CATSRDRRDRQYF	TGTGCCACCAGCAGAGATCGCAGGGACAGGCAGTACTTC
TRBD2	TRBV12-3/TRBV12-4	TRBJ2-7	few	CASSLPSGRRPLKQYF	TGTGCCAGCAGTTTACCTAGCGGGAGGCGCCCCTTGAAGCAGTACTTC
TRBD1	TRBV24-1	TRBJ2-5	many	CATSDPDWGQGETQYF	TGTGCCACCAGTGATCCTGACTGGGGACAGGGCGAGACCCAGTACTTC
.	TRBV24-1	TRBJ2-5	many	CATRRCSVLVYQETQYF	TGTGCCACCAGAAGATGTAGTGTCCTAGTGTACCAAGAGACCCAGTACTTC
TRBD2	TRBV7-6	TRBJ2-2	.	CASSSGLAAGELFF	TGTGCCAGTAGTTCAGGACTAGCTGCCGGGGAGCTGTTTTTT
.	TRBV7-3	TRBJ2-3	.	CAMPFTDTQYF	TGTGCCATGCCGTTCACAGATACGCAGTATTTT
.	TRBV20-1	TRBJ2-7	.	CSARGGSAYEQYF	TGCAGTGCTAGAGGGGGCTCGGCCTACGAGCAGTACTTC
.	TRBV9	TRBJ1-1	many	CASSVASNTEAFF	TGTGCCAGCAGCGTAGCGTCGAACACTGAAGCTTTCTTT
.	TRBV25-1	TRBJ1-1	.	CASSPPPYTEAFF	TGTGCCAGCTCACCACCGCCATACACTGAAGCTTTCTTT
.	TRBV19	TRBJ1-1	many	CASSRAENTEAFF	TGTGCCAGTAGTCGGGCGGAGAACACTGAAGCTTTCTTT
TRBD2	TRBV4-1	TRBJ2-6	few	CASSDPGLAGGPGANVLTF	TGTGCCAGCAGCGATCCGGGACTAGCGGGAGGGCCTGGGGCCAACGTCCTGACTTTC
TRBD1	TRBV9	TRBJ1-1	.	CASSLVGGALDTEAFF	TGTGCCAGCAGCTTAGTAGGGGGCGCATTGGACACTGAAGCTTTCTTT